This paragraph reports one T cell receptor beta chain. As yet, its antigen is unknown. In germline, CDR1 is SGHTA, CDR2 FQGTGA. Trimming removed 3 bases from V and 2 bases from J, with 8 bases in between. The CDR3 covers 15 residues. This was the immunoSEQ version 4 assay in survey mode. The repertoire was sequenced with immunoSEQ multiplex PCR; TCRdb's copy has only in-frame clones and lacks some. The data hold approximately 32,000 clones, with 82% observed a single time. Cells were stimulated with overlapping HIV-1 Gag 15-mer peptides. Memory cells lacking CD40L and CD69 with high CD45RO were sorted. Anti-CD28/CD49d costimulation, CD40-blocking antibody and enfuvirtide were given to CD8-depleted PBMCs for 18 hours. These data are taken from a study of persistence of HIV-infected CD4 T cells.

This TCR was recovered from an adult woman with HIV who was CMV-seropositive. This chain joins TRBV7-3 and TRBJ2-6; D gene unclear. Sequenced here: CD4+ T cells sorted from PBMCs after roughly 17-hour stimulation, sampled from a patient who received antiretroviral therapy. The CDR3 DNA sequence: TGTGCCAGCAGCTTCGTTGGCGCTGGGGCCAACGTCCTGACTTTC. It codes for CASSFVGAGANVLTF.